Below, 10 T cell receptor beta chains from the same sample are listed, as sequenced in a study of spatial heterogeneity in lung cancer. One entry per CDR3 protein, called by TCRdb with MiXCR from the 5' RACE reads. The data show about 82,000 distinct CDR3 sequences, over 9.5% seen once. Time point reported: sample taken at primary tumor resection. Unsorted tumor, nontumor lung tissue or cryopreserved PBMC supplied the whole RNA. This sample comprised PBMCs, obtained at surgery. The receptors shown here come from a male donor with early-stage non-small cell lung cancer.

CDR3 residues: CASSLGPSGEKLFF. CDR3 DNA sequence: TGTGCCAGCAGCTTGGGCCCTTCCGGGGAAAAACTGTTTTTT. The chain uses TRBV7-9 and TRBJ1-4; D gene unclear. Trimming took 3 bases from V and 8 from J, leaving 13 bases between them. This CDR3 region has 14 residues. Germline lookup yields CDR1 SEHNR and CDR2 FQNEAQ (reference sequence).

By sample fraction, this clonotype is medium-sized. The chain carries TRBV7-3 and TRBJ2-3; 12 bases map to TRBD2. V was clipped by 3 bases and J by 5 bases; unmatched bases: 0. CDR3 length equals 14 residues. Germline V lookup: CDR1 SGHTA, CDR2 FQGTGA. In DNA form, the CDR3 reads TGTGCCAGCAGCTTGGGACTAGCGGGAGATACGCAGTATTTT. The encoded protein is CASSLGLAGDTQYF.

This clonotype has at least ten counts. The chain recombines TRBV20-1 with TRBJ2-3; unclear D gene. The CDR3 spans 14 residues. CDR1 and CDR2 from the germline V gene are DFQATT and SNEGSKA (reference sequence). With 5 bases removed from V and 0 bases from J, the gap between germline ends came to 12 bases. This CDR3 reads CSASHDASTDTQYF. The CDR3 bases are TGCAGTGCTTCGCACGATGCTAGCACAGATACGCAGTATTTT.

This clonotype showed up many times. The chain couples TRBV29-1 to TRBJ1-2, with 7 bases that match TRBD1. The length of the CDR3 is 12 residues. From germline, CDR1 is SQVTM and CDR2 ANQGSEA. The J segment lost 9 bases and the V segment lost 4 bases, leaving 8 bases of the junction unmatched. For the CDR3, the DNA is TGCAGCGTTGGGACAGGAGGCGGGAGCTACACCTTC. Protein: CSVGTGGGSYTF.

This chain links TRBV6-5 with TRBJ2-3; weak D call: TRBD1 (5 bases). This CDR3 has 15 residues. V was clipped by 0 bases and J by 1 base, with 8 bases between them. Looked up from germline, CDR1 is MNHEY and CDR2 is SVGAGI. The CDR3 DNA reads as TGTGCCAGCAGTTACTCCGGACAAGGCACAGATACGCAGTATTTT. Translating gives CASSYSGQGTDTQYF.

There are a few counts of this clonotype. The chain couples TRBV19 to TRBJ2-4, with 7 bases identical to TRBD2. Germline V gene data show CDR1 as LNHDA and CDR2 as SQIVND (reference sequence). Trimming removed 3 bases from V and 0 bases from J; junction bases left unmatched: 11. This CDR3 is built from 18 residues. The CDR3 spells CASSMAGGGSLAKNIQYF. CDR3 nucleotides: TGTGCCAGTAGTATGGCCGGGGGAGGGAGCCTAGCCAAAAACATTCAGTACTTC.

This clonotype was recorded a few times. This chain joins TRBV6-1 and TRBJ2-3; D perhaps matches TRBD1 (6 bases). CDR1 and CDR2 (germline): MNHNS, SASEGT. The CDR3 covers 14 residues. Trimming stripped 4 bases from V and 6 bases from J, with 14 bases between. CDR3: CASSVWGPQDTQYF. For the CDR3, the DNA is TGTGCCAGCAGTGTTTGGGGGCCCCAGGATACGCAGTATTTT.

The DNA for the CDR3 is TGTGCCACCCAAGGGGGGGGTCGTGAAGCTTTCTTT. This codes for CATQGGGREAFF. The V and J genes are TRBV19 and TRBJ1-1; perhaps TRBD1 as D (6 bases). V shed 10 bases and J shed 7 bases, with 16 bases lying between them. Germline CDR1 and CDR2: LNHDA and SQIVND (reference sequence). The CDR3 loop spans 12 amino acids. Variable domain in full (rest from reference TRBV19 and TRBJ1-1): DGGITQSPKYLFRKEGQNVTLSCEQNLNHDAMYWYRQDPGQGLRLIYYSQIVNDFQKGDIAEGYSVSREKKESFPLTVTSAQKNPTAFYLCATQGGGREAFFGQGTRLTVV.

This chain uses TRBV7-3 with TRBJ2-3; possibly TRBD2 for D (5 bases). This CDR3 comprises 14 residues. The V gene lost 4 bases and the J gene lost 3 bases, with 11 bases spanning the gap. CDR1 SGHTA and CDR2 FQGTGA come from the germline V gene. The CDR3 protein is CASSSSRRTDTQYF. The DNA for the CDR3 is TGTGCCAGCAGCTCTAGCAGGAGGACAGATACGCAGTATTTT.

This clonotype was counted only a few times. The J gene is TRBJ2-5, the V gene TRBV7-2; D gene ambiguous. This CDR3 is 13 amino acids long. The germline gives CDR1 SGHTA, CDR2 FQGNSA. Trimming took 3 bases from V and 5 from J, leaving 10 bases between them. CDR3 coding DNA: TGTGCCAGCAGCTTCCGGACCGCGGAGACCCAGTACTTC. Residues: CASSFRTAETQYF.